A single sample is the source of the 30 T cell receptor beta chains below, sequenced in a study of blood T cell repertoires in COVID-19. The repertoire was sequenced with immunoSEQ multiplex PCR; TCRdb's copy has only in-frame clones and lacks some. Here the sample spans roughly 130,000 clones, approximately 80% being singletons. The sample comprised peripheral blood. The receptors shown here come from a middle-aged man with acute or convalescent COVID-19.

The rearrangement links TRBV4-1 to TRBJ2-7, with 7 nucleotides matching TRBD2. The V gene's germline CDR1 is MGHRA and CDR2 YSYEKL. The length of the CDR3 is 15 residues. V shed 2 bases, J shed 3 bases, and the junction held 7 bases outside the gene matches. The CDR3: CASSQIWGGDYEQYV. The DNA of the CDR3 is TGCGCCAGCAGCCAAATCTGGGGGGGGGACTACGAGCAGTACGTC.

V is TRBV2 and J is TRBJ1-2; 9 bases are shared with TRBD1. Germline CDR1 SNHLY, CDR2 FYNNEI. The length of the CDR3 is 13 residues. V trimming: 6 bases; J trimming: 4 bases; junction bases outside the gene matches: 3. Here the CDR3 DNA reads TGTGCCAGCAGCATGACAGGGGGCTATGGCTACACCTTC. Encoded protein: CASSMTGGYGYTF.

This clone has more than one count but fewer than ten. The chain recombines TRBV2 with TRBJ1-5; the D is unclear. Trimming left V 5 bases short and J 0 bases short, with 11 bases between. Germline CDR1 reads SNHLY; CDR2 reads FYNNEI. The CDR3 has 15 residues. Written as DNA, the CDR3 is TGTGCCAGCAGTCAGGAGGAGTATAGCAATCAGCCCCAGCATTTT. This translates into CASSQEEYSNQPQHF.

This chain connects TRBV5-4 to TRBJ1-1; the match to TRBD1 covers 7 bases. V shed 4 bases, J shed 5 bases, and the junction held 5 bases outside the gene matches. The CDR3 runs 13 residues. Germline V gene lookup returns CDR1 SGHNT and CDR2 YYREEE (reference sequence). The CDR3 DNA is TGTGCCAGCAGCAGACAGGGTGGGACTGAAGCTTTCTTT. It yields the protein CASSRQGGTEAFF.

The chain carries TRBV6-5 and TRBJ1-5; TRBD1 aligns across 7 bases. The CDR3 loop spans 15 amino acids. Looked up from germline, CDR1 is MNHEY and CDR2 is SVGAGI. After removal of 6 bases from V and 2 bases from J, the junction contained 7 bases not matched to a gene. For the CDR3, the DNA is TGTGCCAGCAGACCGGGAGGGGGCGGCAATCAGCCCCAGCATTTT. It translates to CASRPGGGGNQPQHF.

The J gene is TRBJ2-2, the V gene TRBV5-1; a possible D gene is TRBD1 (7 bases). This CDR3 has 16 residues. V lost 4 bases, J lost 1 base, and 14 bases lay in between. Germline CDR1 reads SGHRS; CDR2 reads YFSETQ. Written as DNA, the CDR3 is TGCGCCAGCAGCCCGCGGGGACAGATGAACACCGGGGAGCTGTTTTTT. This gives the protein CASSPRGQMNTGELFF.

V usage is TRBV18 and J usage is TRBJ1-2; no reliable D call. With 3 bases removed from V and 4 bases from J, the gap between germline ends came to 12 bases. The CDR3 runs 14 residues. Germline V gene sequence: CDR1 KGHSH, CDR2 LQKENI. The CDR3 sequence is CASSPREAPYGYTF. Here the CDR3 DNA reads TGTGCCAGCTCACCCCGGGAGGCGCCCTATGGCTACACCTTC.

This clone was observed a single time. This chain connects TRBV18 to TRBJ2-1; 12 bases map to TRBD2. This CDR3 has 16 residues. Per the germline V gene, CDR1 is KGHSH and CDR2 is LQKENI. The V and J ends lost 6 bases and 8 bases, in that order; junction bases with no gene match: 11. CDR3 protein: CASSITGLAGSDEQFF. For the CDR3, the DNA is TGTGCCAGCTCCATCACTGGACTAGCGGGGTCCGATGAGCAGTTCTTC.

The chain has TRBV6-5 and TRBJ2-5; no clear D. Germline lookup yields CDR1 MNHEY and CDR2 SVGAGI. The ends were cut back, 2 bases at V and 3 bases at J, with 10 bases in the middle. The CDR3 is 14 residues long. CDR3 in amino acids: CASSYDSTEETQYF. CDR3 coding DNA: TGTGCCAGCAGTTACGATAGCACGGAAGAGACCCAGTACTTC.

The CDR3 spells CASGRGGNTIYF. For the CDR3, the DNA is TGTGCCTCCGGAAGGGGGGGAAACACCATATATTTT. V is TRBV30 and J is TRBJ1-3; tentative D call: TRBD1 (6 bases). Trimming left V 7 bases short and J 4 bases short, with 11 bases between. The CDR3 sequence is 12 residues long. Germline assignment: CDR1 GTSNPN and CDR2 SVGIG (reference sequence).

The chain joins TRBV11-2 to TRBJ2-6, with 7 positions matching TRBD1. This CDR3 region has 15 residues. Germline-derived CDR1 and CDR2 are SGHAT and FQNNGV. With V trimmed by 5 bases and J by 4 bases, 5 bases remained unmatched. The CDR3 coding sequence is TGTGCCAGCAGCCGTGGGGGACAGGGGGCCAACGTCCTGACTTTC. As protein: CASSRGGQGANVLTF. The full variable domain, its missing parts supplied by reference TRBV11-2 and TRBJ2-6, is EAGVAQSPRYKIIEKRQSVAFWCNPISGHATLYWYQQILGQGPKLLIQFQNNGVVDDSQLPKDRFSAERLKGVDSTLKIQPAKLEDSAVYLCASSRGGQGANVLTFGAGSRLTVL.

The genes are TRBV7-2 and TRBJ2-5; 8 bases fit TRBD2. Germline CDR1 and CDR2: SGHTA and FQGNSA. The V segment lost 3 bases and the J segment 7 bases; nucleotides outside the gene matches: 13. The CDR3 contains 16 residues. Written as DNA, the CDR3 is TGTGCCAGCAGCTTCCCCGGGACTAGTGAGTTTGGGACCCAGTACTTC. This sequence encodes CASSFPGTSEFGTQYF.

The rearrangement links TRBV6-5 to TRBJ2-7; no definite D call. The V and J ends lost 5 bases and 3 bases respectively, with 8 bases between them. This CDR3 has 12 amino acids. The germline CDR1 and CDR2 sequences are MNHEY and SVGAGI. DNA of the CDR3: TGTGCCAGCAGTCAGGTGTTCTACGAGCAGTACGTC. It specifies CASSQVFYEQYV.

The chain is built from TRBV6-4 and TRBJ1-6; possibly TRBD1 for D (5 bases). This CDR3 has 15 residues. Trimming shortened V by 6 bases and J by 0 bases, and 9 bases separated the two germline ends. Germline V gene data show CDR1 as MRHNA and CDR2 as SNTAGT. As DNA, the CDR3 is TGTGCCAGCAGCTACGACAGCTCCTATAATTCACCCCTCCACTTT. Translating gives CASSYDSSYNSPLHF.

V gene TRBV11-3 combines with J gene TRBJ2-2, with TRBD1 matching over 9 bases. The trim removed 6 bases at V and 4 bases at J, leaving 9 bases unmatched. The germline V gene has CDR1 SGHNT and CDR2 YENEEA. The CDR3 totals 16 residues. CDR3 sequence (DNA): TGTGCCAGCAGTTCCGGGACAGGGATGAGCACCGGGGAGCTGTTTTTT. Amino acid sequence: CASSSGTGMSTGELFF. The full variable domain, in which reference TRBV11-3 and TRBJ2-2 provide the parts outside the CDR3, is EAGVVQSPRYKIIEKKQPVAFWCNPISGHNTLYWYLQNLGQGPELLIRYENEEAVDDSQLPKDRFSAERLKGVDSTLKIQPAELGDSAVYLCASSSGTGMSTGELFFGEGSRLTVL.

This chain joins TRBV29-1 and TRBJ2-7; 15 bases are shared with TRBD2. CDR1 and CDR2 from the germline V gene are SQVTM and ANQGSEA. The junction had 9 bases not matched to a gene; V was cut back by 0 bases and J by 0 bases. The CDR3 sequence is 19 residues long. The CDR3 DNA sequence: TGCAGCGTTGAAGATAGTGGGACTAGCGGGGGGCACAGCTCCTACGAGCAGTACTTC. Encoded protein: CSVEDSGTSGGHSSYEQYF.

The rearrangement uses TRBV7-3 and TRBJ2-2, with 10 nucleotides matching TRBD2. The length of the CDR3 is 16 residues. The V and J ends lost 1 base and 6 bases, in that order; junction bases with no gene match: 5. The germline V gene has CDR1 SGHTA and CDR2 FQGTGA. The CDR3: CASSLMLAGGSGELFF. For the CDR3, the DNA is TGTGCCAGCAGCTTAATGTTAGCGGGGGGATCCGGGGAGCTGTTTTTT.

Here the CDR3 reads CASSQSGQGSHGYTF. CDR3 nucleotide sequence: TGTGCCAGCAGCCAATCCGGACAGGGCTCGCATGGCTACACCTTC. The V gene is TRBV4-2, the J gene TRBJ1-2; 8 bases align to TRBD1. The CDR3 loop spans 15 amino acids. Germline CDR1 is LGHNA and CDR2 is YNFKEQ. Trimming cost V 2 bases and J 6 bases; bases outside gene matches: 8.

The rearrangement joins TRBV18 to TRBJ2-2, with a possible D match to TRBD1 (6 bases). The germline gives CDR1 KGHSH, CDR2 LQKENI. This CDR3 region has 13 residues. Trimming cost V 4 bases and J 6 bases, with 9 bases left between them. The CDR3 loop is CASSLSGAGELFF. DNA for the CDR3: TGTGCCAGCTCACTTTCAGGGGCCGGGGAGCTGTTTTTT.

The chain carries TRBV11-2 and TRBJ1-4; 9 nucleotides match TRBD1. Germline CDR1 SGHAT, CDR2 FQNNGV. CDR3 length: 15 amino acids. V was clipped by 4 bases and J by 8 bases; unmatched bases: 8. The CDR3 DNA reads as TGTGCCAGCAGCTCGGGGACAGGGAGGGTGGAAAAACTGTTTTTT. Protein product: CASSSGTGRVEKLFF.

The chain combines TRBV7-2 with TRBJ2-7, with D maybe TRBD2 (5 bases). V was clipped by 1 base and J by 7 bases, with 11 bases between them. The CDR3 has 13 residues. CDR1 SGHTA and CDR2 FQGNSA come from the germline V gene. In DNA, the CDR3 is TGTGCCAGCAGCTTAGTATTCACGGGAGAGCAGTACGTC. Translating it yields CASSLVFTGEQYV.

The rearrangement joins TRBV24-1 to TRBJ1-5, with D uncertain. Trimming cost V 6 bases and J 1 base, with 9 bases left between them. The CDR3 sequence is 14 residues long. Germline V gene lookup returns CDR1 KGHDR and CDR2 SFDVKD. The CDR3 loop reads CATSSSQSNQPQHF. CDR3 coding DNA: TGTGCCACCAGTTCCTCACAGAGCAATCAGCCCCAGCATTTT.

The gene calls are TRBV5-1 and TRBJ2-3; D gene uncertain. Per the germline V gene, CDR1 is SGHRS and CDR2 is YFSETQ. The CDR3 contains 14 residues. The germline V and J ends were trimmed by 4 bases and 1 base, with 10 bases remaining between them. The CDR3 DNA reads as TGCGCCAGCAGCCTTCCCCTAGGCACAGATACGCAGTATTTT. Its translation: CASSLPLGTDTQYF.

The chain carries TRBV7-8 and TRBJ2-2; unclear D gene. The germline CDR1 and CDR2 sequences are SGHVS and FQNEAQ. This CDR3 comprises 13 residues. The ends were cut back, 3 bases at V and 6 bases at J, with 8 bases in the middle. CDR3 bases: TGTGCCAGCAGCTTGGAGTTATCCGGGGAGCTGTTTTTT. Amino acid sequence: CASSLELSGELFF.

In this sample, this clone turned up a few times. The chain uses TRBV6-1 and TRBJ2-6; D may be TRBD1 (6 bases). Germline V gene data show CDR1 as MNHNS and CDR2 as SASEGT. The CDR3 has 16 amino acids. Trimming shortened V by 2 bases and J by 0 bases, and 8 bases separated the two germline ends. The CDR3 reads CASSEWTVSGANVLTF. Written as DNA, the CDR3 is TGTGCCAGCAGTGAATGGACAGTCTCTGGGGCCAACGTCCTGACTTTC.

This clone appeared a single time. The V and J genes are TRBV11-2 and TRBJ2-2, with unresolved D. The CDR3 is 12 residues long. The ends were cut back, 4 bases at V and 4 bases at J, with 4 bases in the middle. Germline V gene sequence: CDR1 SGHAT, CDR2 FQNNGV. The CDR3 is CASSSFTGELFF. CDR3 DNA sequence: TGTGCCAGCAGCTCATTCACCGGGGAGCTGTTTTTT.

Note on this clone: Its ends do not fully match the called genes, so a read error is possible. CDR3 nucleotides: TGCAGCGCTGAAATTACAGGGGGTTGGGAGCAGTTCTTC. Its translation is CSAEITGGWEQFF. V is TRBV29-1 and J is TRBJ2-1; 8 bases map to TRBD1. Germline-derived CDR1 and CDR2 are SQVTM and ANQGSEA. The CDR3 has 13 amino acids.

The chain has TRBV5-1 and TRBJ1-1, with D possibly TRBD1 on 5 matching bases. The CDR3 runs 15 residues. V shed 2 bases and J shed 1 base, with 12 bases lying between them. Germline assignment: CDR1 SGHRS and CDR2 YFSETQ. CDR3 amino acids: CASSFNGHPNTEAFF. The CDR3 region has the DNA TGCGCCAGCAGCTTTAATGGACACCCGAACACTGAAGCTTTCTTT.

The chain carries TRBV19 and TRBJ2-1; possibly TRBD2 for D (7 bases). CDR3 length: 14 residues. CDR1 LNHDA and CDR2 SQIVND come from the germline V gene (reference sequence). V was trimmed by 8 bases and J by 8 bases, leaving 19 bases between them. CDR3 region: CASRGGPRGYEQFF. The CDR3 DNA follows: TGTGCCAGTCGCGGGGGACCCAGGGGCTATGAGCAGTTCTTC.

The chain links TRBV5-4 to TRBJ2-7, with 8 bases matching TRBD1. Unmatched junction bases numbered 6, after V lost 0 bases and J lost 7 bases. This CDR3 comprises 14 residues. CDR1 is SGHNT, CDR2 YYREEE, per germline (reference sequence). CDR3 sequence reads: CASSLGTGTKEQYF. Here the CDR3 DNA reads TGTGCCAGCAGCTTGGGGACAGGGACGAAAGAGCAGTACTTC.